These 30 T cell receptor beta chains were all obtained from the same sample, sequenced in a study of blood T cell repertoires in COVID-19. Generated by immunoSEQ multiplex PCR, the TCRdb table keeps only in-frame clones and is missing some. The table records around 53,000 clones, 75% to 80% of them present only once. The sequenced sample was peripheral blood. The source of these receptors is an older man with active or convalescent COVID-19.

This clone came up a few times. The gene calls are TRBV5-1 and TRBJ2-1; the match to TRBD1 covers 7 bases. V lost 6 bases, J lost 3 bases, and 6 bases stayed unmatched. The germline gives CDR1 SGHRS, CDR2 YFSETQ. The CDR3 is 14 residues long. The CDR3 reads CASKTRGNYNEQFF. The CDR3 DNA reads TGCGCCAGCAAGACCAGGGGGAACTACAATGAGCAGTTCTTC. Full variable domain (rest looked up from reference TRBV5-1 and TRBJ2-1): KAGVTQTPRYLIKTRGQQVTLSCSPISGHRSVSWYQQTPGQGLQFLFEYFSETQRNKGNFPGRFSGRQFSNSRSEMNVSTLELGDSALYLCASKTRGNYNEQFFGPGTRLTVL.

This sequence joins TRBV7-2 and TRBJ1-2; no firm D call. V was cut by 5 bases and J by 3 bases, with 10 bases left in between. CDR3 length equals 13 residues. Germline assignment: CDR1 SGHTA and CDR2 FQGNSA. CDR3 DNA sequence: TGTGCCAGCAGCCGAACCCGGGACTATGGCTACACCTTC. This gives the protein CASSRTRDYGYTF.

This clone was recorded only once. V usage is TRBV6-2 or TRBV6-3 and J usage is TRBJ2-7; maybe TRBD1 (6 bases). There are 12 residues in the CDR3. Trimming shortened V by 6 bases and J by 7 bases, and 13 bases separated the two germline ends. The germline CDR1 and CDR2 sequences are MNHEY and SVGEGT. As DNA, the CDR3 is TGTGCCAGCAGCCCCGACAGGTTTGAGCAGTACTTC. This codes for CASSPDRFEQYF.

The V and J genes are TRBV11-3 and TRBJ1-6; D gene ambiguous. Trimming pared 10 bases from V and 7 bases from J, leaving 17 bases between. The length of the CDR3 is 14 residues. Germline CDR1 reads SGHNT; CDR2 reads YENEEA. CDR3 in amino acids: CATYSLRDNSPLHF. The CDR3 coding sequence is TGTGCCACCTACAGCTTAAGAGACAATTCACCCCTCCACTTT.

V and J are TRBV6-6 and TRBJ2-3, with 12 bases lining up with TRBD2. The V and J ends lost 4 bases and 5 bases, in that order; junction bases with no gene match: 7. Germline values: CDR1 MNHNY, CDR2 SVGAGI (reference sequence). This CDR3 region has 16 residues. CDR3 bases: TGTGCCAGCAGTTTTTCTAGCGGGGGGGATGGAGATACGCAGTATTTT. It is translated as CASSFSSGGDGDTQYF.

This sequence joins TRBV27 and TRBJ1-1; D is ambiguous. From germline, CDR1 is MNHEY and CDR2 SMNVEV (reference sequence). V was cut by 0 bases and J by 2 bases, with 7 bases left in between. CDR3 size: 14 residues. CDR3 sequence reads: CASSLSGFNTEAFF. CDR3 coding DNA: TGTGCCAGCAGTTTATCGGGCTTTAACACTGAAGCTTTCTTT.

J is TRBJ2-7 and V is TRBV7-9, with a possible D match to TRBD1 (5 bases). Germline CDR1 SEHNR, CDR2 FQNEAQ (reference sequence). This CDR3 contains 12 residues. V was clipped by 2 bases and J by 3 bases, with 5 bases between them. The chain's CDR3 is CASSLTGYEQYF. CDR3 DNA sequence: TGTGCCAGCAGCTTAACAGGCTACGAGCAGTACTTC.

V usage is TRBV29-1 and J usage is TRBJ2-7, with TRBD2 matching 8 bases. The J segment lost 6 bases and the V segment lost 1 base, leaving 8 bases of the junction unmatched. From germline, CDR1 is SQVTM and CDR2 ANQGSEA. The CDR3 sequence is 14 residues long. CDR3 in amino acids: CSVEGQAGGVEQYF. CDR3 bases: TGCAGCGTTGAAGGACAGGCCGGGGGGGTCGAGCAGTACTTC.

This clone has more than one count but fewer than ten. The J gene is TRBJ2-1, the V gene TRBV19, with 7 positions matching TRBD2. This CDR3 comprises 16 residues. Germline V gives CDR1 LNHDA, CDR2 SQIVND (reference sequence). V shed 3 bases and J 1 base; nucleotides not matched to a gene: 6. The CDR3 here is CASSIGLVVSYNEQFF. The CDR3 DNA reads TGTGCCAGTAGTATTGGACTAGTCGTATCCTACAATGAGCAGTTCTTC.

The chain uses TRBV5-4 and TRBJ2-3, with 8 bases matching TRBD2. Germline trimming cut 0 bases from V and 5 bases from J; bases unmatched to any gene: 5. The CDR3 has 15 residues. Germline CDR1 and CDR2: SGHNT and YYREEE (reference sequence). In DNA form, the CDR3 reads TGTGCCAGCAGCTTGGCGGGGGGGCAGAAAGATACGCAGTATTTT. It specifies CASSLAGGQKDTQYF. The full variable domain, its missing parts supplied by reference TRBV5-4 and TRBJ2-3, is ETGVTQSPTHLIKTRGQQVTLRCSSQSGHNTVSWYQQALGQGPQFIFQYYREEENGRGNFPPRFSGLQFPNYSSELNVNALELDDSALYLCASSLAGGQKDTQYFGPGTRLTVL.

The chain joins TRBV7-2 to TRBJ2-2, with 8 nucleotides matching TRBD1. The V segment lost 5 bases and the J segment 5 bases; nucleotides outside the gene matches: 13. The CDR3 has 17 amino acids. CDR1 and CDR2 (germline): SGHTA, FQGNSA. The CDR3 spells CASSPGQGGWGTGELFF. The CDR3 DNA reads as TGTGCCAGCAGCCCCGGACAGGGAGGATGGGGGACCGGGGAGCTGTTTTTT.

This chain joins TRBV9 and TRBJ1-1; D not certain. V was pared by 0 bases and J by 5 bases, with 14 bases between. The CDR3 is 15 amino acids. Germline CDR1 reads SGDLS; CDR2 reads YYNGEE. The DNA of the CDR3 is TGTGCCAGCAGCGTAGCTCCGGTGGCGAGGACTGAAGCTTTCTTT. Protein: CASSVAPVARTEAFF.

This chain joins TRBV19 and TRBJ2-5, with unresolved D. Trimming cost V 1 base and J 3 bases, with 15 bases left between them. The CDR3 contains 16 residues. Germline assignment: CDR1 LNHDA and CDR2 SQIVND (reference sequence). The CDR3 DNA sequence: TGTGCCAGTAGTATAGGTCCCAAAGCCCAAGAAGAGACCCAGTACTTC. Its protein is CASSIGPKAQEETQYF.

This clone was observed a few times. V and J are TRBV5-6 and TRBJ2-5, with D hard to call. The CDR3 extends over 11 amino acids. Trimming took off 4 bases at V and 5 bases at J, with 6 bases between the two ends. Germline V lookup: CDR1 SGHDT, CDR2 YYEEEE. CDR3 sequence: CASSTRETQYF. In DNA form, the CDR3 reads TGTGCCAGCAGCACCAGGGAGACCCAGTACTTC.

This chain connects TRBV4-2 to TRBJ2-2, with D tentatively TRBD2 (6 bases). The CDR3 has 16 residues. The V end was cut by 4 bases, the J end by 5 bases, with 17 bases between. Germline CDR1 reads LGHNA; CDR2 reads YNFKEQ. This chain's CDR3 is CASSPWAEGSTGELFF. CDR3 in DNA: TGTGCCAGCAGCCCATGGGCGGAGGGGAGTACCGGGGAGCTGTTTTTT.

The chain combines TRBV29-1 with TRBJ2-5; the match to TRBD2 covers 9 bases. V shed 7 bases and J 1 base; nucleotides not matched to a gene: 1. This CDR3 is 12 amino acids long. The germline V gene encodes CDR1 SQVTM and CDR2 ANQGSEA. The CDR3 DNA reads TGCAGCGGGCGGGAGGGCCAAGAGACCCAGTACTTC. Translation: CSGREGQETQYF.

CDR3 DNA sequence: TGCAGCGTTGAAGATACAGACCCAAGGGGCTACACCTTC. Its protein is CSVEDTDPRGYTF. The chain uses TRBV29-1 and TRBJ1-2, with D hard to call. Per the germline V gene, CDR1 is SQVTM and CDR2 is ANQGSEA. The V gene lost 0 bases and the J gene lost 8 bases, with 13 bases spanning the gap. There are 13 residues in the CDR3.

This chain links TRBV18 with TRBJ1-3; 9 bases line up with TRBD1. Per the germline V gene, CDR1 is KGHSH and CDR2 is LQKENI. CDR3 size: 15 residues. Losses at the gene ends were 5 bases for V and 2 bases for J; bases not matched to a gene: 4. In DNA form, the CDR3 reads TGTGCCAGCTCAGCTGACAGGGGGACTGGAAACACCATATATTTT. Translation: CASSADRGTGNTIYF.

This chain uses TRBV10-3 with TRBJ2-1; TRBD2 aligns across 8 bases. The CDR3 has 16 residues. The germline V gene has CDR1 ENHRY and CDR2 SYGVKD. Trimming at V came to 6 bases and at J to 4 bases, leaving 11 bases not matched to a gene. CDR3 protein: CAIRDMSGGSYNEQFF. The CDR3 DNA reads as TGTGCCATCAGGGATATGAGCGGGGGATCATACAATGAGCAGTTCTTC.

This chain's CDR3 is CAIASSGGATDTQYF. The CDR3 nucleotides are TGTGCCATCGCGTCTAGCGGGGGGGCTACAGATACGCAGTATTTT. This chain uses TRBV10-3 with TRBJ2-3; 12 bases are a match to TRBD2. From germline, CDR1 is ENHRY and CDR2 SYGVKD. The CDR3 covers 15 residues. V dropped 8 bases and J dropped 3; count of bases not matched to a gene: 6.

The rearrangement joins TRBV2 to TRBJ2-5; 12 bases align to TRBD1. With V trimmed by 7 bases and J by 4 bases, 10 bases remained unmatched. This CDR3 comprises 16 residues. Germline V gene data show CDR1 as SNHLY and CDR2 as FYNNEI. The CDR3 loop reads CASTHPGTGGLETQYF. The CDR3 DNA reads TGTGCCAGCACTCACCCCGGGACAGGGGGCTTAGAGACCCAGTACTTC.

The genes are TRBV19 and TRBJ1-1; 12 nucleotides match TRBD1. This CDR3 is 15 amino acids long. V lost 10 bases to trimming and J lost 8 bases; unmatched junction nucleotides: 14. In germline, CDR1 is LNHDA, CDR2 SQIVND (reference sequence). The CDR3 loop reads CATVTGTGGFEEAFF. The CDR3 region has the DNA TGTGCCACCGTTACCGGGACAGGGGGCTTCGAAGAAGCTTTCTTT. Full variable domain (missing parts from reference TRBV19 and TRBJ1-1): DGGITQSPKYLFRKEGQNVTLSCEQNLNHDAMYWYRQDPGQGLRLIYYSQIVNDFQKGDIAEGYSVSREKKESFPLTVTSAQKNPTAFYLCATVTGTGGFEEAFFGQGTRLTVV.

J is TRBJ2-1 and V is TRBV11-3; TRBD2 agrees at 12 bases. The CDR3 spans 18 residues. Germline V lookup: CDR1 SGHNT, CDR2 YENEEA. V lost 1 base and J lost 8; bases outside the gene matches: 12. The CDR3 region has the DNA TGTGCCAGCAGCTTAGGGAGGACTAGCGGGACCAAGGGCGATGAGCAGTTCTTC. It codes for CASSLGRTSGTKGDEQFF.

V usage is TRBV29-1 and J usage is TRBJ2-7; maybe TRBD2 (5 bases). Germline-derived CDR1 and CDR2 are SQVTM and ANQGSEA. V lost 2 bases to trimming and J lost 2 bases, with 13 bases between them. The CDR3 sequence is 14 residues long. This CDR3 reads CSVERRNKPYEQYF. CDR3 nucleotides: TGCAGCGTTGAAAGGAGGAATAAGCCCTACGAGCAGTACTTC.

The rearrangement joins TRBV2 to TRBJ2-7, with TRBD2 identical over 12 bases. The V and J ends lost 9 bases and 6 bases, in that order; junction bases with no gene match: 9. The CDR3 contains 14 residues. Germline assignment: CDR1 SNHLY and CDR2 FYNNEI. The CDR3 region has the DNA TGTGCCAGTAAGACTAGCGGGGGAGTAATCGAGCAGTACTTC. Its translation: CASKTSGGVIEQYF.

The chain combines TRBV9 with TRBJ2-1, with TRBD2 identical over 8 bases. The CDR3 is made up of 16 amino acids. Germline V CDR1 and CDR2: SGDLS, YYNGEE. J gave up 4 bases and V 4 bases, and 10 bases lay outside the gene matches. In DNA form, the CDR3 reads TGTGCCAGCAGCTCCCGGGAAATAGCGGGGTACAATGAGCAGTTCTTC. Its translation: CASSSREIAGYNEQFF.

The CDR3: CASSRTPGQGGNEQFF. As DNA, the CDR3 is TGCGCCAGCAGCCGTACCCCGGGACAGGGGGGCAATGAGCAGTTCTTC. This chain links TRBV4-1 with TRBJ2-1; 11 nucleotides match TRBD1. With V trimmed by 4 bases and J by 6 bases, 8 bases remained unmatched. CDR1 is MGHRA and CDR2 is YSYEKL in the germline V gene. CDR3 length: 16 residues.

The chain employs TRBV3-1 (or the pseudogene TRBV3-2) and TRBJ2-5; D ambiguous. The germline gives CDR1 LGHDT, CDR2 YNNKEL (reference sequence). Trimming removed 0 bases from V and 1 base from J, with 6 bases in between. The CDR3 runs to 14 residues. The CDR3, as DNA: TGTGCCAGCAGCCAAGACCCCAGCCAAGAGACCCAGTACTTC. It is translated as CASSQDPSQETQYF.

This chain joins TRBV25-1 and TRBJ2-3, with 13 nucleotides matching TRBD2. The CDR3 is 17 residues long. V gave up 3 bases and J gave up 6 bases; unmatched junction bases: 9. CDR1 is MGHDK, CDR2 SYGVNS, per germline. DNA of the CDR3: TGTGCCAGCAGTGATGTACCGGGACTAGCGGGACCTGATACGCAGTATTTT. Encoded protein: CASSDVPGLAGPDTQYF.

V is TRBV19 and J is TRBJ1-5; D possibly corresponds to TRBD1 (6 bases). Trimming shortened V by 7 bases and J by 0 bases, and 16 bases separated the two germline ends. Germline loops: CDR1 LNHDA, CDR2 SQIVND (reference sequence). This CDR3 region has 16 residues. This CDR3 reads CASNLGGAYSNQPQHF. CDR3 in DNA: TGTGCCAGTAATCTCGGGGGGGCCTATAGCAATCAGCCCCAGCATTTT. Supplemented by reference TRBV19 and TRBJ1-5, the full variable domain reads DGGITQSPKYLFRKEGQNVTLSCEQNLNHDAMYWYRQDPGQGLRLIYYSQIVNDFQKGDIAEGYSVSREKKESFPLTVTSAQKNPTAFYLCASNLGGAYSNQPQHFGDGTRLSIL.